This is a list of T cell receptor beta chains from one sample in a study of T cells in tuberculosis. The protocol was immunoSEQ multiplex PCR, while the TCRdb copy is restricted to in-frame clones and leaves out a portion. Of about 88,000 clones listed, roughly 88% were seen once; the top ten hold under 2.5%. Sequencing was performed on CD1b-GMM tetramer-negative cells sorted from PBMCs. These TCRs come from an adult woman with latent tuberculosis. CDR3s include the opening cysteine and the closing phenylalanine or tryptophan. A D gene is named only where the DNA matches it firmly. Clone size appears in some rows only: once, few, many, or a class for an expanded clone.

d_call	v_call	clone_size	j_call	cdr3_length	cdr3_nt	cdr3_aa
TRBD2	TRBV5-1	.	TRBJ2-3	18	TGCGCCAGCAGCTCGCTAAGACTAGCGGGCGAACTCACAGATACGCAGTATTTT	CASSSLRLAGELTDTQYF
.	TRBV29-1	.	TRBJ2-2	13	TGCAGCGTCGACAGGGGAGGGACCGGGGAGCTGTTTTTT	CSVDRGGTGELFF
.	TRBV11-2	.	TRBJ1-2	14	TGTGCCAGCAGCTTACGGGGGTACAACTATGGCTACACCTTC	CASSLRGYNYGYTF
TRBD1	TRBV9	.	TRBJ2-3	16	TGTGCCAGCAGCACGCACGACAGGGCGTCCACAGATACGCAGTATTTT	CASSTHDRASTDTQYF
.	TRBV6-1	.	TRBJ1-1	13	TGTGCCGGCGACGAACAGGGCGCGACTGAAGCTTTCTTT	CAGDEQGATEAFF
.	TRBV7-2	.	TRBJ2-5	13	TGTGCCAGCAGTTTTGGACATCGGGAGACCCAGTACTTC	CASSFGHRETQYF
.	TRBV10-3	.	TRBJ1-5	14	TGTGCCATCAAAGATACGGGGAGCAATCAGCCCCAGCATTTT	CAIKDTGSNQPQHF
.	TRBV7-9	.	TRBJ2-3	14	TGTGCCAGCAGCGAGCCGAGCGGCACAGATACGCAGTATTTT	CASSEPSGTDTQYF
.	TRBV19	few	TRBJ2-3	14	TGTGCCCGTAATCCACGGGGGTGTACAGATACGCAGTATTTT	CARNPRGCTDTQYF
TRBD2	TRBV7-8	few	TRBJ2-1	15	TGTGCCAGCAGCCCTACGCGGGGGGTTTACAATGAGCAGTTCTTC	CASSPTRGVYNEQFF
.	TRBV28	.	TRBJ1-5	14	TGTGCCAGCAGTTTATACGGGGGAAATCAGCCCCAGCATTTT	CASSLYGGNQPQHF
TRBD1	TRBV6-1	.	TRBJ2-3	15	TGTGCCAGCAGTGTGGGACAGGGAGCCTCAGATACGCAGTATTTT	CASSVGQGASDTQYF
TRBD1	TRBV11-2	.	TRBJ1-6	13	TGTGCCAGTACGACAGGGAATAATTCACCCCTCCACTTT	CASTTGNNSPLHF
TRBD1	TRBV29-1	.	TRBJ1-2	17	TGCAGCGTTGGAGTATCGGGTTTAGGACAGGGGGCGCGGGGCTACACCTTC	CSVGVSGLGQGARGYTF
TRBD2	TRBV27	.	TRBJ2-3	19	TGTGCCAGCAGTTTACTCAGCGGGGGCTCCGGGGGGCTGTTGGATACGCAGTATTTT	CASSLLSGGSGGLLDTQYF
.	TRBV7-9	.	TRBJ2-2	14	TGTGCCAGCAGCTTAGACAGGGACACCGGGGAGCTGTTTTTT	CASSLDRDTGELFF
TRBD1	TRBV6-1	once	TRBJ1-5	18	TGTGCCAGCAGTGAGGGTCAGGGGGTGTTCGTTGGAAATCAGCCCCAGCATTTT	CASSEGQGVFVGNQPQHF
TRBD1	TRBV7-9	.	TRBJ1-1	16	TGTGCCAGCAGCTCGCGGACCCAGGGGGCTAACACTGAAGCTTTCTTT	CASSSRTQGANTEAFF
.	TRBV5-1	.	TRBJ1-2	15	TGCGCCAGCAGCCCTAATACACCAACAGGGAATGGCTACACCTTC	CASSPNTPTGNGYTF
.	TRBV6-5	.	TRBJ1-1	13	TGTGCCAGCAATACAAACAATATCGCTGAAGCTTTCTTT	CASNTNNIAEAFF
.	TRBV28	.	TRBJ1-5	15	TGTGCCAGCAGTTTGGATACAGGGCCCCATCAGCCCCAGCATTTT	CASSLDTGPHQPQHF
.	TRBV6-6	.	TRBJ1-1	13	TGTGCCAGCAGTTCCGACAGGAACACTGAAGCTTTCTTT	CASSSDRNTEAFF
TRBD1	TRBV5-1	.	TRBJ1-2	14	TGCGCCAGCAGCTCGGACAGGTCGAACTATGGCTACACCTTC	CASSSDRSNYGYTF
TRBD1	TRBV2	.	TRBJ2-5	14	TGTGCCAGCAGTGGAGGGGACAGGGAAGAGACCCAGTACTTC	CASSGGDREETQYF
.	TRBV4-3	.	TRBJ2-5	16	TGCGCCAGCAGCCAAGAAAGCTTCGGGGGTGGCGAGACCCAGTACTTC	CASSQESFGGGETQYF
TRBD1	TRBV29-1	.	TRBJ2-2	18	TGCAGCGTTGAAGAGTGGGGAGGGACAGGGGAGAGCACCGGGGAGCTGTTTTTT	CSVEEWGGTGESTGELFF
TRBD2	TRBV6-4	.	TRBJ2-3	16	TGTGCCAGCAGTGGCGGGAGCGGGGGGGCCACAGATACGCAGTATTTT	CASSGGSGGATDTQYF
TRBD1	TRBV27	.	TRBJ1-2	15	TGTGCCAGCAGTTTGGGGCAGGGGGCCCCATATGGCTACACCTTC	CASSLGQGAPYGYTF
TRBD1	TRBV19	.	TRBJ2-3	14	TGTGCCAGTAGTAGGACAGGTAGCACAGATACGCAGTATTTT	CASSRTGSTDTQYF
.	TRBV6-1	.	TRBJ2-3	15	TGTGCCAGCACCACAACACCTGGTCGTGTAGATACGCAGTATTTT	CASTTTPGRVDTQYF
TRBD2	TRBV28	.	TRBJ2-1	15	TGTGCCAGCAGTAAGGGACTAGCGCCCCTCAATGAGCAGTTCTTC	CASSKGLAPLNEQFF
TRBD2	TRBV7-6	.	TRBJ2-5	17	TGTGCCAGCAGCTTAAGGACTAGCGGGATGTACCAAGAGACCCAGTACTTC	CASSLRTSGMYQETQYF
.	TRBV4-1	.	TRBJ1-1	20	TGCGCCAGCAGCCAAGGGGATCCTTGGGCACCACAGGTGCCGAACACTGAAGCTTTCTTT	CASSQGDPWAPQVPNTEAFF
.	TRBV4-1	once	TRBJ2-2	16	TGCGCCAGCAGCCAAGATCAGGGGACGAACACCGGGGAGCTGTTTTTT	CASSQDQGTNTGELFF
TRBD2	TRBV9	.	TRBJ2-7	15	TGTGCCAGCAGTGCCAAGAGCGGGGGGGAAAAAGAGCAGTACTTC	CASSAKSGGEKEQYF
TRBD2	TRBV13	.	TRBJ2-5	15	TGTGCCAGCAGCTTAGGCTCGGGGGGGACGGAGACCCAGTACTTC	CASSLGSGGTETQYF
.	TRBV5-1	.	TRBJ1-2	15	TGCGCCAGCAGCTTGGGAGAAGGGGAGGGCTATGGCTACACCTTC	CASSLGEGEGYGYTF
TRBD2	TRBV6-5	.	TRBJ2-1	16	TGTGCCAGCAGTTACTCGGGAGCGGGGGGCCCCAATGAGCAGTTCTTC	CASSYSGAGGPNEQFF
TRBD2	TRBV7-3	once	TRBJ2-2	17	TGTGCCAGCAGCTTTGTTGGATCTAGCGGGGTGAACGGGGAGCTGTTTTTT	CASSFVGSSGVNGELFF
.	TRBV5-1	.	TRBJ2-1	15	TGCGCCAGCAGCTCAGGGGTGAGCTCCTACAATGAGCAGTTCTTC	CASSSGVSSYNEQFF
.	TRBV6-1	.	TRBJ1-5	14	TGTGCCAGCATAGGCCAGGTCCCCAATCAGCCCCAGCATTTT	CASIGQVPNQPQHF
.	TRBV2	.	TRBJ1-6	15	TGTGCCAGCAGTGGGGGGGGCTTAGATAATTCACCCCTCCACTTT	CASSGGGLDNSPLHF
.	TRBV6-6	.	TRBJ2-5	14	TGTGCCAGCAGTTCCACAGGGCTCCAAGAGACCCAGTACTTC	CASSSTGLQETQYF
.	TRBV28	.	TRBJ2-7	14	TGTGCCAGCAGCACACAGCAGAGGGCCTACGAGCAGTACTTC	CASSTQQRAYEQYF
.	TRBV12-5	few	TRBJ1-3	14	TGTGCTAGTGGTTCCGACAGTACTGGAAACACCATATATTTT	CASGSDSTGNTIYF
TRBD1	TRBV2	.	TRBJ2-2	17	TGTGCCACCCCACAGGGGGAAGTCGGCGCGAACACCGGGGGGCTGTTTTTT	CATPQGEVGANTGGLFF
TRBD1	TRBV19	.	TRBJ2-1	15	TGTGCCAGTAGGCCGCGGACAGGGCCTCCCGGTGAGCAGTTCTTC	CASRPRTGPPGEQFF
TRBD1	TRBV4-1	.	TRBJ2-4	21	TGCGCCAGCAGCCAAGGTGGGAGGGGACAGGGGGCTTTTCAAGCCAAAAACATTCAGTACTTC	CASSQGGRGQGAFQAKNIQYF
.	TRBV9	.	TRBJ2-3	15	TGTGCCAGCAGCGTAGGGGCGGGACCAACAGATACGCAGTATTTT	CASSVGAGPTDTQYF
.	TRBV27	.	TRBJ1-2	15	TGTGCCAGCAGTCCCACTCAGGGGCTCGGCTATGGCTACACCTTC	CASSPTQGLGYGYTF
TRBD1	TRBV7-8	once	TRBJ1-1	15	TGTGCCAGCAGCTTAGACACAGGGGTGAACACTGAAGCTTTCTTT	CASSLDTGVNTEAFF
TRBD2	TRBV27	.	TRBJ2-4	14	TGTGCCAGCAGCTGGGGGGGAGGCCAAAACATTCAGTACTTC	CASSWGGGQNIQYF
.	TRBV6-5	.	TRBJ1-2	13	TGTGCCAGCAGCTTTCCAGGGTTCTATGGCTACACCTTC	CASSFPGFYGYTF
.	TRBV6-5	.	TRBJ2-2	14	TGTGCCAGCAGTTACGGGGGCTACACCGGGGAGCTGTTTTTT	CASSYGGYTGELFF
.	TRBV29-1	.	TRBJ1-2	13	TGCAGCGTTGTTGGACCGGGGAAGGGCGGCTACACCTTC	CSVVGPGKGGYTF
TRBD1	TRBV4-3	.	TRBJ2-2	17	TGCGCCAGCAGGGGGATGAAAGACAGGGGGAACACCGGGGAGCTGTTTTTT	CASRGMKDRGNTGELFF